The 8 T cell receptor beta chains below were found in one sample sequenced in a study of CD8+ T cells in alopecia areata. As the sequencing template, cDNA was produced by extracting RNA and reverse transcribing it. Sequenced by immunoSEQ multiplex PCR; TCRdb stores in-frame clones only, minus some. The data contain some 31,000 clones, approximately 80% of them seen just once; the ten biggest clones take up under 20%. Material for sequencing was NKG2D-low CD8+ T cells sorted from blood. The receptors were gathered from a human donor with alopecia areata.

The genes are TRBV29-1 and TRBJ2-1, with a tentative D call TRBD2 (6 bases). CDR1 and CDR2 (germline): SQVTM, ANQGSEA. This CDR3 is 13 amino acids long. V lost 4 bases and J lost 4, with 11 bases in between. This CDR3 is CSVALASYNEQFF. CDR3 sequence (DNA): TGCAGCGTTGCACTAGCTTCGTACAATGAGCAGTTCTTC.

The V gene is TRBV19, the J gene TRBJ2-7, with D possibly matching TRBD1 (5 bases). CDR3 size: 14 residues. Trimming stripped 7 bases from V and 1 base from J, with 14 bases between. The germline gives CDR1 LNHDA, CDR2 SQIVND (reference sequence). This CDR3 is CASNDGQGSYEQYF. CDR3 in DNA: TGTGCCAGTAATGATGGTCAGGGTTCCTACGAGCAGTACTTC.

The chain couples TRBV9 to TRBJ2-3; D perhaps matches TRBD2 (7 bases). This CDR3 has 18 residues. V gave up 0 bases and J gave up 3 bases, with 20 bases separating them. Germline V gene lookup returns CDR1 SGDLS and CDR2 YYNGEE. CDR3 region: CASSVDWVGGLATDTQYF. In DNA, the CDR3 is TGTGCCAGCAGCGTAGATTGGGTCGGGGGGCTGGCGACAGATACGCAGTATTTT.

This clone was seen once. The CDR3 loop is CASSFKGDTQYF. CDR3 in DNA: TGTGCCAGCAGCTTCAAGGGTGATACGCAGTATTTT. The chain is built from TRBV7-2 and TRBJ2-3; D unresolved. Germline-derived CDR1 and CDR2 are SGHTA and FQGNSA. Trimming left V 3 bases short and J 6 bases short, with 7 bases between. The CDR3 runs 12 residues.

CDR3 amino acids: CASTYEQGYEQYF. DNA of the CDR3: TGTGCCAGCACCTACGAACAGGGCTACGAGCAGTACTTC. V and J are TRBV27 and TRBJ2-7, with D perhaps TRBD1 (6 bases). The CDR3 extends over 13 amino acids. Germline lookup yields CDR1 MNHEY and CDR2 SMNVEV (reference sequence). V was shortened by 7 bases and J by 3 bases, with 13 bases between the two germline ends.

The gene calls are TRBV4-2 and TRBJ2-7; D possibly corresponds to TRBD2 (6 bases). CDR3 size: 15 residues. CDR1 LGHNA and CDR2 YNFKEQ come from the germline V gene. The V end was cut by 1 base, the J end by 3 bases, with 13 bases between. In DNA form, the CDR3 reads TGTGCCAGCAGCCAAGGGGACTCCAAAAACTACGAGCAGTACTTC. Amino acids: CASSQGDSKNYEQYF.

The chain joins TRBV9 to TRBJ2-7, with a weak D call TRBD1 (5 bases). There are 14 residues in the CDR3. Deletions cut 3 bases from V and 2 bases from J, with 12 bases between. The V gene's germline CDR1 is SGDLS and CDR2 YYNGEE. Here the CDR3 reads CASSESRQPYEQYF. The CDR3 nucleotides are TGTGCCAGCAGCGAGTCCCGACAGCCCTACGAGCAGTACTTC.

The chain joins TRBV7-2 to TRBJ2-5, with D unresolved. The CDR3 runs 12 residues. The V gene's germline CDR1 is SGHTA and CDR2 FQGNSA. The germline V and J ends were trimmed by 2 bases and 1 base, with 2 bases remaining between them. The CDR3 region has the DNA TGTGCCAGCAGCTTACTCCAAGAGACCCAGTACTTC. This sequence encodes CASSLLQETQYF.